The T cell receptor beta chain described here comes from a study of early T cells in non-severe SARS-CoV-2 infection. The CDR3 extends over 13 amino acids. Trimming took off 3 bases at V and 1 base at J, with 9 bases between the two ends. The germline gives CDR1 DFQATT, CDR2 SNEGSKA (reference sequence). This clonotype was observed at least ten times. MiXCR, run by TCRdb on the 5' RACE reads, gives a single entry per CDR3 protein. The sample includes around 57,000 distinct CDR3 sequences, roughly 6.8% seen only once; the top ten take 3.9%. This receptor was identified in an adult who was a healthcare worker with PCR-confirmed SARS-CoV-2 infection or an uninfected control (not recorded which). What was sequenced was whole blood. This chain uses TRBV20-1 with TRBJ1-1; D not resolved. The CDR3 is CSARGGGNTEAFF. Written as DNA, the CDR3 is TGCAGTGCTAGGGGCGGAGGGAACACTGAAGCTTTCTTT.